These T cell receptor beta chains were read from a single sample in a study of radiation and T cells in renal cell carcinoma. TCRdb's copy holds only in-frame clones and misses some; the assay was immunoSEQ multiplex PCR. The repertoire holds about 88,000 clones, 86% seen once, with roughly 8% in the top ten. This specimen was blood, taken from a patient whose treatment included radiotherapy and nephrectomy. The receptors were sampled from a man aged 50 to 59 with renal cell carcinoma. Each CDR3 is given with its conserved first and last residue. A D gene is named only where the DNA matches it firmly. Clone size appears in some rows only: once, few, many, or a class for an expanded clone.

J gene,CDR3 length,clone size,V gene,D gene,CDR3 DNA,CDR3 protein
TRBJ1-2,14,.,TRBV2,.,TGTGCCAGCCGGGGACAAACCTTCCATTATGGCTACACCTTC,CASRGQTFHYGYTF
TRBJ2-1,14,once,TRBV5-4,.,TGTGCCGCCTTGGGGGGACAATCGGACAATGAGCAGTTCTTC,CAALGGQSDNEQFF
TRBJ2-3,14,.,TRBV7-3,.,TGTGCCAGCAGCATAGGACGGAGCACAGATACGCAGTATTTT,CASSIGRSTDTQYF
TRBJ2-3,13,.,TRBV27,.,TGTGCCAGCAGTTTATTCAGCACAGATACGCAGTATTTT,CASSLFSTDTQYF
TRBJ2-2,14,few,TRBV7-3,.,TGTGCCAGCAGCCCCGGACTAAACACCGGGGAGCTGTTTTTT,CASSPGLNTGELFF
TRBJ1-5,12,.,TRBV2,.,TGTGCCAGCAGTGAGCAGGTCCAGCCCCAGCATTTT,CASSEQVQPQHF
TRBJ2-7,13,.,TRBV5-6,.,TGTGCCAGCAGGTTCGGGACCACGGGCGAGCAGTACTTC,CASRFGTTGEQYF
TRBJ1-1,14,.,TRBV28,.,TGTGCCAGCAGTTTTTACGGGGTGAACACTGAAGCTTTCTTT,CASSFYGVNTEAFF
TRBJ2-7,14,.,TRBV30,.,TGTGCCTGGAGTATGGGACACGAGGGGTACGAGCAGTACTTC,CAWSMGHEGYEQYF
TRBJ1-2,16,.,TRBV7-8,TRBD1,TGTGCCAGCAGCTTAGGTGGGACAGGGAGTAACTATGGCTACACCTTC,CASSLGGTGSNYGYTF
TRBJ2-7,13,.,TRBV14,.,TGTGCCAGCAGCCAAGATGTCGGGGACGAGCAGTACTTC,CASSQDVGDEQYF
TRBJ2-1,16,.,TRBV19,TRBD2,TGTGCCAGTCAAGAATACTTGGGACTAGCGGACAATGAGCAGTTCTTC,CASQEYLGLADNEQFF
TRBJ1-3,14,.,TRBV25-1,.,TGTGCCAGCAGTGTTTGGACGGAGGGAAACACCATATATTTT,CASSVWTEGNTIYF
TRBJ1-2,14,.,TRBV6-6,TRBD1,TGTGCCAGCAGTTATGGGACAGACTCCTATGGCTACACCTTC,CASSYGTDSYGYTF
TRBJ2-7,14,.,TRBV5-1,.,TGCGCCAGCAGCTTGGCTGGGGTATTGGACGAGCAGTACTTC,CASSLAGVLDEQYF